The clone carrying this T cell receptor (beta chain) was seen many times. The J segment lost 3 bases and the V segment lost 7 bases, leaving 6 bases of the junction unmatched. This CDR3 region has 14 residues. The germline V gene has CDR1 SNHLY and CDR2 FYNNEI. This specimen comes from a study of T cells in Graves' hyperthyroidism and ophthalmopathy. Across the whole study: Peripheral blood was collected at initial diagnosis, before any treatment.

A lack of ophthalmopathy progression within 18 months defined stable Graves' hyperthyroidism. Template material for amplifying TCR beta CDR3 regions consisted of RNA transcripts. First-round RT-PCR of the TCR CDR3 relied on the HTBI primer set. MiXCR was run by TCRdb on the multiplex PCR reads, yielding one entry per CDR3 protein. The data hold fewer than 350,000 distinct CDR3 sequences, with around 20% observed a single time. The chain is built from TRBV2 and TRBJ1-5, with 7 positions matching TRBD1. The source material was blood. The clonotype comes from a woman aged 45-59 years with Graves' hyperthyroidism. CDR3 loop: CASKVGTDNQPQHF. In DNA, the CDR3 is TGTGCCAGCAAGGTCGGGACAGACAATCAGCCCCAGCATTTT. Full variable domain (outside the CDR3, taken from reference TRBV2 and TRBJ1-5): EPEVTQTPSHQVTQMGQEVILRCVPISNHLYFYWYRQILGQKVEFLVSFYNNEISEKSEIFDDQFSVERPDGSNFTLKIRSTKLEDSAMYFCASKVGTDNQPQHFGDGTRLSIL.